The rows below give T cell receptor beta chains drawn from one sample of a study of CD8 T cells in ankylosing spondylitis. Using its own MiXCR run on the 5' RACE reads, TCRdb lists one record per CDR3 protein. Found here are fewer than 500,000 distinct CDR3 sequences, 20% to 25% of them singletons; the top ten hold about 16%. Material: blood, either unsorted or a sorted T cell fraction (not recorded which). The receptors stem from a male donor with ankylosing spondylitis. CDR3s include the opening cysteine and the closing phenylalanine or tryptophan. Fields, in order: J gene, D gene, V gene, clone size, CDR3 DNA, CDR3 protein. The D gene is left open where the match is weak. Clone size appears in some rows only: once, few, many, or a class for an expanded clone.

>TRBJ2-3|-|TRBV9|few
TGTGCCAGCAGTGCGGGAATGACAGATACGCAGTATTTT
CASSAGMTDTQYF
>TRBJ2-2|-|TRBV5-6|many
TGTGCCAGCAGCTTGGAACAGGTCGGCACCGGGGAGCTGTTTTTT
CASSLEQVGTGELFF
>TRBJ1-1|-|TRBV28|few
TGTGCCAGCAGTCTACCGGGACTTGGGGGCACTGAAGCTTTCTTT
CASSLPGLGGTEAFF
>TRBJ2-3|TRBD2|TRBV7-7|-
TGTGCTAGCAGCAAACTCACTAGCGGGGACGCAGATACGCAGTATTTT
CASSKLTSGDADTQYF
>TRBJ2-3|TRBD2|TRBV4-2|few
TGTGCCAGCAGCCAAGAAGGAGCGGGAGACACAGATACGCAGTATTTT
CASSQEGAGDTDTQYF
>TRBJ2-3|-|TRBV15|few
TGTGCCACCAGCAGAGATCTTGTTATAGATACGCAGTATTTT
CATSRDLVIDTQYF
>TRBJ2-1|TRBD2|TRBV4-1|-
TGCGCCAGCAGCCAAGAAGGACGCCTAGCGGGGTACAATGAGCAGTTCTTC
CASSQEGRLAGYNEQFF
>TRBJ1-1|TRBD1|TRBV28|-
TGTGCCAGCAGTACAGGGGGAGAGAACACTGAAGCTTTCTTT
CASSTGGENTEAFF
>TRBJ2-7|-|TRBV4-3|few
TGCGCCAGCAGCCAGCAGGTCAGGGATCGGGATTACGAGCAGTACTTC
CASSQQVRDRDYEQYF
>TRBJ2-2|TRBD2|TRBV5-6|few
TGTGCCAGCAGCTTGGTGGGGACTAGCGGGAGCCGCGGGGAGCTGTTTTTT
CASSLVGTSGSRGELFF
>TRBJ2-7|TRBD1|TRBV6-2/TRBV6-3|-
TGTGCCACCAGCCGCTGGACAGGGGCCTACGAGCAGTACTTC
CATSRWTGAYEQYF
>TRBJ2-7|TRBD1|TRBV5-1|-
TGCGCCAGCAGCTTAGGGACAGGGGACGAGCAGTACTTC
CASSLGTGDEQYF
>TRBJ2-2|-|TRBV10-3|-
TGTGCCATCAGTGCAGGGTTCGTGAACACCGGGGAGCTGTTTTTT
CAISAGFVNTGELFF
>TRBJ2-1|-|TRBV6-1|many
TGTGCCAGCATAAGTCAGGGGTCGTCCTACAATGAGCAGTTCTTC
CASISQGSSYNEQFF
>TRBJ2-7|-|TRBV6-2/TRBV6-3|-
TGTGCCACGACTAGTGGGACCTACGAGCAGTACTTC
CATTSGTYEQYF
>TRBJ2-1|-|TRBV5-1|-
TGCGCCAGCAGCTTGTTGGGTGAAAGGAGAGCCTACTTC
CASSLLGERRAYF
>TRBJ2-7|TRBD2|TRBV2|-
TGTGCCAGCAGTGACCAGAGAGCGGGAGTTGGGGAGCAGTACTTC
CASSDQRAGVGEQYF
>TRBJ2-3|-|TRBV5-1|few
TGCGCCAGCATACGGGCCCCGCTCGGCACAGATACGCAGTATTTT
CASIRAPLGTDTQYF
>TRBJ1-3|TRBD1|TRBV27|-
TGTGCCAGCCGACGACAGGGGGACTTCGGAAACACCATATATTTT
CASRRQGDFGNTIYF
>TRBJ2-1|TRBD1|TRBV5-1|-
TGCGCCAGCAGCTTGGTCCAGGGGGACAATGAGCAGTTCTTC
CASSLVQGDNEQFF
>TRBJ2-2|TRBD2|TRBV19|-
TGTGCCAGTATCGGGACTAGCACAACCGGGGAGCTGTTTTTT
CASIGTSTTGELFF
>TRBJ2-3|-|TRBV9|-
TGTGCCAGCAGCGTAAGAGTTAGCACAGATACGCAGTATTTT
CASSVRVSTDTQYF
>TRBJ2-7|-|TRBV19|-
TGTGCCAGTAGTATTCAAGCCGGGTCAACTTTCTCCGAGCAGTACTTC
CASSIQAGSTFSEQYF
>TRBJ1-2|-|TRBV5-5|-
TGTGCCAGCAGCCCCCGGGACAACAGCTATGGCTACACCTTC
CASSPRDNSYGYTF
>TRBJ2-7|-|TRBV19|few
TGTGCCACCGGCTGGGGGCCAGAAAACGAGCAGTACTTC
CATGWGPENEQYF
>TRBJ2-2|TRBD1|TRBV5-6|-
TGTGCCAGCAGCGGCCCCGGGACAGGACTCACCGGGGAGCTGTTTTTT
CASSGPGTGLTGELFF
>TRBJ1-5|-|TRBV7-8|few
TGTGCCAGCAGCTTATTTTCGGGGGGTAATCAGCCCCAGCATTTT
CASSLFSGGNQPQHF
>TRBJ2-7|-|TRBV3-1|few
TGTGCCAGCAGCCAGCAGCGGGCCTCCTACGAGCAGTACTTC
CASSQQRASYEQYF
>TRBJ2-2|TRBD1|TRBV6-2/TRBV6-3|few
TGTGCCAGCAGTTACTCGCTTCGGACAGGGCGTCTTCTTTACACCGGGGAGCTGTTTTTT
CASSYSLRTGRLLYTGELFF